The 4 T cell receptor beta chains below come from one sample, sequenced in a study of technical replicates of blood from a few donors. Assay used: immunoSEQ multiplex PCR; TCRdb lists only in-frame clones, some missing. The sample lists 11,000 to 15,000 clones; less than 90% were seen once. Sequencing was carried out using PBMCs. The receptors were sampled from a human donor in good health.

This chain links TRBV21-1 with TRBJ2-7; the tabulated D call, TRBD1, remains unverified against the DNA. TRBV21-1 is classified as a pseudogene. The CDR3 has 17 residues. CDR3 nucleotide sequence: TGTGCCAGCAGCAGAATCCGGGACAGGAGTCCGCGGGACGAGCAGTACTTC. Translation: CASSRIRDRSPRDEQYF.

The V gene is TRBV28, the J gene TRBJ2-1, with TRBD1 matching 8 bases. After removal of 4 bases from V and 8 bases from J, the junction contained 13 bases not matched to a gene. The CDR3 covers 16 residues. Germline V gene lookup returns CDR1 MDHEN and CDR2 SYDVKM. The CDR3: CASSSPSTGALDEQFF. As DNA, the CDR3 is TGTGCCAGCAGTTCACCCTCGACAGGGGCTCTGGATGAGCAGTTCTTC.

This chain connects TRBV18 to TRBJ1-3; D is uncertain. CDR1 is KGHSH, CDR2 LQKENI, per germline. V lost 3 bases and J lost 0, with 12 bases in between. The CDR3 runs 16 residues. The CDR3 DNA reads TGTGCCAGCTCACCGGAGGACTGGGGCTCTGGAAACACCATATATTTT. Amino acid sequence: CASSPEDWGSGNTIYF.

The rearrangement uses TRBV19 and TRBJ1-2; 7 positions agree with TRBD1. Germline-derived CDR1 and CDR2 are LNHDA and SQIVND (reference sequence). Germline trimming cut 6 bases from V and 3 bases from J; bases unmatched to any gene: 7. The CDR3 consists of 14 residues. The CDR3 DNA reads TGTGCCAGTAGGGTGACAGGGTCCGACTATGGCTACACCTTC. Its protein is CASRVTGSDYGYTF.